The clone carrying this TCR beta chain was observed a handful of times. Only in-frame clones appear in the TCRdb table, and some are missing; sequencing was by immunoSEQ multiplex PCR. The sample has some 180,000 clones; approximately 92% are singletons. The data stem from a study of T cell responses to AZD1222 COVID-19 vaccine. This CDR3 has 13 amino acids. The germline V and J ends were trimmed by 3 bases and 6 bases, with 11 bases remaining between them. CDR1 MGHDK and CDR2 SYGVNS come from the germline V gene. The chain carries TRBV25-1 and TRBJ1-1; maybe TRBD1 (6 bases). The specimen comprised peripheral blood, sampled 28 days after the second dose of the MenACWY control vaccine. The sequence derives from an adult who received the MenACWY meningococcal vaccine as a control. Here the CDR3 reads CASSDTGKAEAFF. DNA of the CDR3: TGTGCCAGCAGTGATACAGGGAAAGCTGAAGCTTTCTTT.